This T cell receptor beta chain emerged from a study of blood T cell repertoires in COVID-19. The CDR3 is 15 amino acids. Germline V gene data show CDR1 as SGHRS and CDR2 as YFSETQ. V trimming: 0 bases; J trimming: 5 bases; junction bases outside the gene matches: 3. The assay was immunoSEQ multiplex PCR, and TCRdb's table has in-frame clones only and misses some. The table includes about 220,000 clones, roughly four fifths detected once. Participants reported their clinical history, and cohort assignment relied on those reports. This rearrangement joins TRBV5-1 to TRBJ2-7; 12 nucleotides agree with TRBD1. This sequence was found in a woman between 55 and 75 years old who had recovered from COVID-19. Sample: PBMCs or T cells enriched from blood (not recorded which). This chain's CDR3 is CASSLVGTGGNEQYF. CDR3 DNA sequence: TGCGCCAGCAGCTTGGTAGGGACAGGGGGCAACGAGCAGTACTTC. Using reference TRBV5-1 and TRBJ2-7 for the parts outside the CDR3, the full variable domain is KAGVTQTPRYLIKTRGQQVTLSCSPISGHRSVSWYQQTPGQGLQFLFEYFSETQRNKGNFPGRFSGRQFSNSRSEMNVSTLELGDSALYLCASSLVGTGGNEQYFGPGTRLTVT.